The 28 T cell receptor beta chains below all came from one sample that was sequenced in a study of T cells in Graves' hyperthyroidism and ophthalmopathy. The investigators amplified TCR beta CDR3 regions from RNA transcripts. Using the HTBI primer set, a first-round RT-PCR was run on the TCR CDR3. TCRdb itself ran the multiplex PCR reads through MiXCR, one entry per CDR3 protein. The sample contains approximately 400,000 distinct CDR3 sequences, about a fifth of which appear only once. The sample consisted of blood. The receptors here all came from a man younger than 30 with Graves' ophthalmopathy.

This clonotype has a handful of counts. The CDR3: CASTQGGGAGYGYTF. The CDR3 nucleotides are TGTGCCAGCACCCAAGGTGGGGGCGCTGGCTATGGCTACACCTTC. This chain joins TRBV6-1 and TRBJ1-2; TRBD1 is a possible D gene (6 bases). Germline V gene lookup returns CDR1 MNHNS and CDR2 SASEGT. The CDR3 has 15 residues. V was shortened by 7 bases and J by 4 bases, with 19 bases between the two germline ends.

The chain combines TRBV6-1 with TRBJ2-7; 11 bases map to TRBD2. This CDR3 comprises 16 residues. The junction had 10 bases not matched to a gene; V was cut back by 6 bases and J by 3 bases. In germline, CDR1 is MNHNS, CDR2 SASEGT. The CDR3 nucleotides are TGTGCCAGCAGGACAGAACTAGCGGGGGACCTCTACGAGCAGTACTTC. It codes for CASRTELAGDLYEQYF.

This clonotype has just a few counts. J is TRBJ2-1 and V is TRBV28; D might be TRBD1 or TRBD2, each matching 5 bases. Trimming removed 3 bases from V and 2 bases from J, with 14 bases in between. Germline V gene sequence: CDR1 MDHEN, CDR2 SYDVKM. This CDR3 has 16 amino acids. CDR3 in DNA: TGTGCCAGCAGTTTTCTCGACCAGGGACCCTACAATGAGCAGTTCTTC. Translated, it gives CASSFLDQGPYNEQFF.

This clonotype was seen a few times. The chain joins TRBV5-1 to TRBJ2-7; TRBD2 matches 9 bases. Germline CDR1 is SGHRS and CDR2 is YFSETQ. Trimming removed 0 bases from V and 0 bases from J; junction bases left unmatched: 4. This CDR3 has 16 amino acids. The CDR3 region has the DNA TGCGCCAGCAGCTTGGTGGGTAGCGGGGGCTCCTACGAGCAGTACTTC. This gives the protein CASSLVGSGGSYEQYF.

The chain combines TRBV7-9 with TRBJ1-1; D gene ambiguous. This CDR3 has 14 residues. Germline loops: CDR1 SEHNR, CDR2 FQNEAQ (reference sequence). Trimming cost V 4 bases and J 4 bases, with 13 bases left between them. The chain's CDR3 is CASSSRQVTTEAFF. As DNA, the CDR3 is TGTGCCAGCAGCTCCCGGCAGGTTACCACTGAAGCTTTCTTT.

The chain links TRBV5-1 to TRBJ2-7, with a possible D match to TRBD1 (6 bases). The CDR3 covers 15 residues. Germline V CDR1 and CDR2: SGHRS, YFSETQ. V lost 4 bases and J 2 bases, leaving 16 bases between the germline ends. CDR3 sequence (DNA): TGCGCCAGCAGCCTCCGGACAGATCTTACCTACGAGCAGTACTTC. Its protein is CASSLRTDLTYEQYF.

A few counts support this clonotype. The chain couples TRBV25-1 to TRBJ1-1; D perhaps matches TRBD1 (6 bases). The ends were cut back, 0 bases at V and 7 bases at J, with 18 bases in the middle. The CDR3 has 16 residues. The germline CDR1 and CDR2 sequences are MGHDK and SYGVNS. CDR3 in amino acids: CASSEYIPWTEGEAFF. Here the CDR3 DNA reads TGTGCCAGCAGTGAATATATCCCGTGGACAGAAGGTGAAGCTTTCTTT.

Worth noting for this clonotype: This may stem from a read error, because a much larger clone lies one nucleotide away. The chain employs TRBV5-1 and TRBJ2-3; D may correspond to TRBD1 or TRBD2 (5 bases each). Germline-derived CDR1 and CDR2 are SGHRS and YFSETQ. The CDR3 covers 13 residues. V dropped 4 bases and J dropped 4 bases, with 10 bases sitting between them. The CDR3 sequence: CASSGVGADTQYF. DNA of the CDR3: TGCGCCAGCAGCGGGGTGGGGGCAGATACGCAGTATTTT.

As concerns this clonotype: Being one base from a much bigger clone, this may be a read error. The chain links TRBV12-3 or TRBV12-4 to TRBJ2-5; D ambiguous. The CDR3 spans 13 residues. V lost 2 bases and J 1 base, leaving 5 bases between the germline ends. Here the CDR3 reads CASSLKSQETQYF. The CDR3 DNA reads as TGTGCCAGCAGTTTAAAGTCCCAAGAGACCCAGTACTTC.

This clonotype was seen only a few times. The chain recombines TRBV29-1 with TRBJ2-1; a possible D gene is TRBD1 (6 bases). Germline V gene sequence: CDR1 SQVTM, CDR2 ANQGSEA. The CDR3 loop spans 13 amino acids. V lost 7 bases and J 6 bases, leaving 16 bases between the germline ends. CDR3 region: CSAESAGVNEQFF. DNA for the CDR3: TGCAGCGCGGAATCTGCAGGGGTCAATGAGCAGTTCTTC.

The chain recombines TRBV20-1 with TRBJ2-7, with a tentative D call TRBD2 (5 bases). The CDR3 has 13 amino acids. The V end was cut by 3 bases, the J end by 1 base, with 10 bases between. Germline loops: CDR1 DFQATT, CDR2 SNEGSKA (reference sequence). The CDR3 DNA sequence: TGCAGTGCTAGGGAGAGGGAGTCCTACGAGCAGTACTTC. Its translation: CSARERESYEQYF.

This clonotype was counted only a few times. This chain connects TRBV5-1 to TRBJ1-2; 8 positions match TRBD1. This CDR3 region has 17 residues. V gave up 3 bases and J gave up 4 bases; unmatched junction bases: 14. The germline V gene has CDR1 SGHRS and CDR2 YFSETQ. CDR3 in amino acids: CASSSGGLGSLGYGYTF. The CDR3 DNA follows: TGCGCCAGCAGCTCAGGGGGCTTAGGCTCGCTCGGCTATGGCTACACCTTC.

This clonotype came up a few times. The CDR3 reads CSAGQEGAEKLFF. In DNA form, the CDR3 reads TGCAGTGCGGGACAAGAGGGTGCGGAAAAACTGTTTTTT. The chain uses TRBV20-1 and TRBJ1-4; possibly TRBD1 for D (6 bases). Trimming removed 6 bases from V and 8 bases from J, with 16 bases in between. Germline assignment: CDR1 DFQATT and CDR2 SNEGSKA (reference sequence). The CDR3 has 13 residues.

The chain has TRBV19 and TRBJ1-5; no firm D call. The CDR3 is 15 amino acids. V lost 4 bases, J lost 3 bases, and 13 bases lay in between. CDR1 LNHDA and CDR2 SQIVND come from the germline V gene (reference sequence). DNA for the CDR3: TGTGCCAGTAGTACCGGGCGGATGGTCAATCAGCCCCAGCATTTT. Translating gives CASSTGRMVNQPQHF.

V and J are TRBV9 and TRBJ2-4; 11 nucleotides agree with TRBD2. With 4 bases clipped from V and 8 bases from J, the junction kept 14 bases outside the gene matches. Germline CDR1 reads SGDLS; CDR2 reads YYNGEE. CDR3 length equals 17 residues. The CDR3 DNA reads TGTGCCAGCAGCACTCGTGGGCTAGCGGGGGGCCGGGACATTCAGTACTTC. This translates into CASSTRGLAGGRDIQYF.

This clonotype was counted only a few times. The V and J genes are TRBV2 and TRBJ2-6; 8 bases map to TRBD1. The CDR3 length is 15 residues. Trimming removed 10 bases from V and 0 bases from J; junction bases left unmatched: 5. CDR1 and CDR2 (germline): SNHLY, FYNNEI. The CDR3 loop reads CATRTGSSGANVLTF. DNA of the CDR3: TGTGCCACCCGGACAGGGAGCTCTGGGGCCAACGTCCTGACTTTC.

This clonotype was recorded a few times. The V and J genes are TRBV7-2 and TRBJ2-5, with TRBD2 identical over 16 bases. CDR3 size: 17 residues. Germline V gives CDR1 SGHTA, CDR2 FQGNSA. The V segment lost 3 bases and the J segment 1 base; nucleotides outside the gene matches: 2. The CDR3 DNA is TGTGCCAGCAGCTTGGGACTAGCGGGGGGGATCCAAGAGACCCAGTACTTC. Translated: CASSLGLAGGIQETQYF.

The rearrangement links TRBV7-9 to TRBJ1-2, with 8 nucleotides matching TRBD1. The J segment lost 8 bases and the V segment lost 5 bases, leaving 19 bases of the junction unmatched. The CDR3 totals 17 residues. Germline loops: CDR1 SEHNR, CDR2 FQNEAQ (reference sequence). In DNA, the CDR3 is TGTGCCAGCAGCCTGTTGTTAGGCGCGGACAGGGAGGGAGGCTACACCTTC. Translated, it gives CASSLLLGADREGGYTF.

In its sample, this clonotype was seen a few times. The V gene is TRBV7-2, the J gene TRBJ1-2; D not certain. Germline values: CDR1 SGHTA, CDR2 FQGNSA. The CDR3 covers 18 residues. Trimming pared 0 bases from V and 5 bases from J, leaving 22 bases between. The CDR3 loop is CASSLAGGTKRRRYGYTF. CDR3 coding DNA: TGTGCCAGCAGCTTAGCGGGAGGTACAAAACGAAGAAGATATGGCTACACCTTC.

As for this clonotype: A much larger clone lies a single base off, so this may be a read error. The chain uses TRBV24-1 and TRBJ2-1; D may be TRBD1 (5 bases). Between the trimmed V and J ends, which lost 1 base and 8 bases, there was a span of 14 bases. CDR1 is KGHDR, CDR2 SFDVKD, per germline. The CDR3 loop spans 15 amino acids. The CDR3 nucleotides are TGTGCCACCAGTGATTTACTCGCAGGGTCCGATGAGCAGTTCTTC. This sequence encodes CATSDLLAGSDEQFF.

This chain uses TRBV29-1 with TRBJ2-1, with 10 bases fitting TRBD1. Per germline, CDR1 SQVTM and CDR2 ANQGSEA. This CDR3 has 12 residues. The V gene end was trimmed by 3 bases and the J gene end by 10 bases; junction bases not matched to a gene: 3. CDR3 in DNA: TGCAGCGTTGAGGACAGGGGGTTCGAGCAGTTCTTC. Amino acid sequence: CSVEDRGFEQFF.

Ten or more counts support this clonotype. This rearrangement joins TRBV5-1 to TRBJ2-7; D is perhaps TRBD1 (6 bases). V lost 7 bases and J lost 4, with 12 bases in between. Germline values: CDR1 SGHRS, CDR2 YFSETQ. This CDR3 region has 12 residues. The CDR3 coding sequence is TGCGCCAGCGGAGACACAGGGTACGAGCAGTACTTC. Translated, it gives CASGDTGYEQYF.

This clonotype came up many times. V is TRBV28 and J is TRBJ1-2; 7 bases align to TRBD1. The CDR3 totals 13 residues. The ends lost 6 bases at V and 2 bases at J; junction bases unmatched: 3. Germline CDR1 is MDHEN and CDR2 is SYDVKM. Written as DNA, the CDR3 is TGTGCCAGCAGCGTGACAGGGAACTATGGCTACACCTTC. It yields the protein CASSVTGNYGYTF.

There are many counts of this clonotype. The chain joins TRBV6-1 to TRBJ1-2, with TRBD1 matching 7 bases. Germline assignment: CDR1 MNHNS and CDR2 SASEGT. V shed 6 bases, J shed 8 bases, and the junction held 9 bases outside the gene matches. CDR3 size: 13 residues. The CDR3 DNA follows: TGTGCCAGCAGCGTACAGGGGTACGGAGGCTACACCTTC. Translation: CASSVQGYGGYTF.

This clonotype was observed a few times. The J gene is TRBJ2-2, the V gene TRBV4-1, with D unresolved. The CDR3 runs 14 residues. Trimming took off 4 bases at V and 4 bases at J, with 10 bases between the two ends. Germline values: CDR1 MGHRA, CDR2 YSYEKL. CDR3 protein: CASSPIGSTGELFF. The CDR3 nucleotides are TGCGCCAGCAGCCCCATTGGATCCACCGGGGAGCTGTTTTTT.

The chain joins TRBV4-1 to TRBJ1-4, with 9 bases lining up with TRBD1. V gave up 4 bases and J gave up 8 bases; unmatched junction bases: 8. There are 15 residues in the CDR3. Germline CDR1 MGHRA, CDR2 YSYEKL. CDR3 DNA sequence: TGCGCCAGCAGCCTCAACAGGGGGCGTGTAGAAAAACTGTTTTTT. This gives the protein CASSLNRGRVEKLFF.

In its sample, this clonotype was seen many times. The gene calls are TRBV7-6 and TRBJ2-1, with D unresolved. CDR1 and CDR2 from the germline V gene are SGHVS and FNYEAQ. This CDR3 spans 14 amino acids. With 3 bases removed from V and 3 bases from J, the gap between germline ends came to 9 bases. CDR3 in amino acids: CASSFRASYNEQFF. CDR3 in DNA: TGTGCCAGCAGCTTCCGGGCCAGCTACAATGAGCAGTTCTTC.

This clonotype has only one observation. The V and J genes are TRBV10-2 and TRBJ2-1, with 10 positions matching TRBD1. The CDR3 is made up of 12 amino acids. The V gene's germline CDR1 is WSHSY and CDR2 SAAADI. With V trimmed by 6 bases and J by 8 bases, 1 base remained unmatched. The CDR3 sequence is CASRTGGYEQFF. The CDR3 DNA sequence: TGCGCCAGCAGGACAGGGGGCTATGAGCAGTTCTTC.